The 19 T cell receptor beta chains given below trace back to one sample, sequenced in a study of blood T cell repertoires in COVID-19. Clones were sequenced by immunoSEQ multiplex PCR, and TCRdb holds only the in-frame ones, with some missing. This table has around 80,000 clones, roughly four fifths appearing once. The sequenced material came from peripheral blood. Every receptor here comes from a man in his sixties with acute or convalescent COVID-19.

The J gene is TRBJ1-1, the V gene TRBV4-1; 7 bases map to TRBD1. With V trimmed by 1 base and J by 1 base, 6 bases remained unmatched. The germline gives CDR1 MGHRA, CDR2 YSYEKL. The CDR3 is 16 amino acids. The CDR3 nucleotides read TGCGCCAGCAGCCAAGGGACAGGTAGGGGGAACACTGAAGCTTTCTTT. Translated, it gives CASSQGTGRGNTEAFF.

V usage is TRBV2 and J usage is TRBJ2-1; the match to TRBD2 covers 7 bases. Germline V CDR1 and CDR2: SNHLY, FYNNEI. After removal of 5 bases from V and 0 bases from J, the junction contained 7 bases not matched to a gene. The CDR3 loop spans 16 amino acids. CDR3 amino acids: CASSLRAGSSYNEQFF. CDR3 DNA sequence: TGTGCCAGCAGTCTCAGAGCGGGAAGCTCCTACAATGAGCAGTTCTTC.

The chain has TRBV19 and TRBJ2-3; unclear D gene. V lost 6 bases to trimming and J lost 2 bases, with 21 bases between them. The CDR3 sequence is 17 residues long. Per the germline V gene, CDR1 is LNHDA and CDR2 is SQIVND (reference sequence). In DNA, the CDR3 is TGTGCCAGTAGCGACGCTAGACCCACCCCCTTCACAGATACGCAGTATTTT. This encodes CASSDARPTPFTDTQYF.

This clone was seen only once. Written as DNA, the CDR3 is TGCGCCAGCAGCTTGGACTTCTACTCCCAGTATTTT. As protein: CASSLDFYSQYF. This rearrangement joins TRBV5-1 to TRBJ2-3; D gene ambiguous. Deletions cut 0 bases from V and 12 bases from J, with 11 bases between. This CDR3 is 12 amino acids long. CDR1 and CDR2 from the germline V gene are SGHRS and YFSETQ. Looking up the rest from reference TRBV5-1 and TRBJ2-3 gives the full variable domain: KAGVTQTPRYLIKTRGQQVTLSCSPISGHRSVSWYQQTPGQGLQFLFEYFSETQRNKGNFPGRFSGRQFSNSRSEMNVSTLELGDSALYLCASSLDFYSQYFGPGTRLTVL.

The CDR3 DNA is TGTGCCAGCGGCGGACAGGAGGGCTATGGCTACACCTTC. Its translation is CASGGQEGYGYTF. This chain connects TRBV11-2 to TRBJ1-2, with 7 bases that match TRBD1. The CDR3 covers 13 residues. The germline CDR1 and CDR2 sequences are SGHAT and FQNNGV. V lost 8 bases, J lost 4 bases, and 7 bases stayed unmatched.

V gene TRBV29-1 combines with J gene TRBJ2-3; D not resolved. Germline lookup yields CDR1 SQVTM and CDR2 ANQGSEA. The CDR3 is made up of 12 amino acids. Deletions cut 7 bases from V and 2 bases from J, with 10 bases between. The CDR3 is CSELRDTDTQYF. The CDR3 nucleotides are TGCAGCGAACTACGAGACACAGATACGCAGTATTTT.

V gene TRBV7-9 combines with J gene TRBJ2-1; D perhaps matches TRBD2 (5 bases). This CDR3 is 14 amino acids long. Germline lookup yields CDR1 SEHNR and CDR2 FQNEAQ (reference sequence). Trimming removed 4 bases from V and 5 bases from J, with 12 bases in between. CDR3 amino acids: CASSSLGRDNEQFF. The CDR3 DNA reads as TGTGCCAGCAGCTCGCTCGGGCGGGACAATGAGCAGTTCTTC.

This chain uses TRBV4-1 with TRBJ1-5; no reliable D call. Germline assignment: CDR1 MGHRA and CDR2 YSYEKL. The CDR3 totals 14 residues. V was pared by 4 bases and J by 0 bases, with 7 bases between. CDR3 nucleotides: TGCGCCAGCAGCCTCCAGTATAGCAATCAGCCCCAGCATTTT. Its protein is CASSLQYSNQPQHF.

The CDR3 region is CSGVAPGANVLTF. Written as DNA, the CDR3 is TGCAGCGGAGTAGCCCCTGGGGCCAACGTCCTGACTTTC. The V gene is TRBV29-1, the J gene TRBJ2-6; D unresolved. The CDR3 contains 13 residues. V was cut by 7 bases and J by 2 bases, with 9 bases left in between. Per the germline V gene, CDR1 is SQVTM and CDR2 is ANQGSEA.

There are a few counts of this clone. The chain joins TRBV7-2 to TRBJ2-7, with D possibly being TRBD2 (5 bases). The germline gives CDR1 SGHTA, CDR2 FQGNSA. The length of the CDR3 is 14 residues. V shed 5 bases and J shed 0 bases, with 11 bases lying between them. The CDR3 protein is CASSPDWSSYEQYF. CDR3 sequence (DNA): TGTGCCAGCAGCCCGGACTGGTCCTCCTACGAGCAGTACTTC.

The chain couples TRBV5-1 to TRBJ2-1; the D gene is possibly TRBD1 (5 bases). Germline V CDR1 and CDR2: SGHRS, YFSETQ. V was shortened by 2 bases and J by 4 bases, with 7 bases between the two germline ends. This CDR3 is 13 amino acids long. CDR3 residues: CASSFKGYNEQFF. The CDR3 DNA follows: TGCGCCAGCAGCTTCAAGGGGTACAATGAGCAGTTCTTC.

The V gene is TRBV7-9, the J gene TRBJ2-3; 9 bases map to TRBD2. CDR1 and CDR2 from the germline V gene are SEHNR and FQNEAQ (reference sequence). The length of the CDR3 is 18 residues. Trimming took 0 bases from V and 4 from J; bases not matched to a gene: 11. This chain's CDR3 is CASSLASAGGSRADTQYF. Here the CDR3 DNA reads TGTGCCAGCAGCTTAGCCTCGGCGGGAGGGTCCCGGGCAGATACGCAGTATTTT.

The chain recombines TRBV7-2 with TRBJ2-2, with 7 bases that match TRBD2. CDR1 is SGHTA and CDR2 is FQGNSA in the germline V gene. Trimming removed 5 bases from V and 6 bases from J; junction bases left unmatched: 12. CDR3 length: 16 amino acids. Here the CDR3 reads CASSNAGTTNAGELFF. In DNA, the CDR3 is TGTGCCAGCAGCAACGCTGGGACTACCAACGCCGGGGAGCTGTTTTTT.

This clone was found once. The chain carries TRBV11-1 and TRBJ2-3; D is uncertain. V dropped 7 bases and J dropped 0 bases, with 17 bases sitting between them. The CDR3 has 16 residues. The V gene's germline CDR1 is SGHAT and CDR2 FQDESV (reference sequence). The CDR3 DNA reads as TGTGCCAGCAACCACCGAACTCGTTCTAGCACAGATACGCAGTATTTT. Its translation: CASNHRTRSSTDTQYF.

This clone came up a few times. The V and J genes are TRBV5-1 and TRBJ1-3; D unresolved. CDR3 length equals 15 residues. Trimming left V 3 bases short and J 1 base short, with 11 bases between. Germline loops: CDR1 SGHRS, CDR2 YFSETQ. Here the CDR3 DNA reads TGCGCCAGCAGCTCAGACTCAAGTTCTGGAAACACCATATATTTT. This encodes CASSSDSSSGNTIYF.

CDR3 protein: CASSAGQIGNTIYF. DNA of the CDR3: TGTGCCAGCAGCGCCGGACAGATTGGAAACACCATATATTTT. The chain links TRBV7-2 to TRBJ1-3, with D possibly TRBD1 on 6 matching bases. This CDR3 spans 14 amino acids. V lost 5 bases, J lost 3 bases, and 11 bases lay in between. Germline V CDR1 and CDR2: SGHTA, FQGNSA.

The rearrangement joins TRBV29-1 to TRBJ2-1; TRBD1 agrees at 9 bases. Germline V CDR1 and CDR2: SQVTM, ANQGSEA. The trim removed 6 bases at V and 3 bases at J, leaving 3 bases unmatched. The CDR3 has 13 amino acids. The DNA for the CDR3 is TGCAGCGTCGCGGGACAGGGCTACAATGAGCAGTTCTTC. Translating it yields CSVAGQGYNEQFF.

This clone appeared a single time. This chain joins TRBV14 and TRBJ2-1; D might be TRBD1 (5 bases). Germline V gene lookup returns CDR1 SGHDN and CDR2 FVKESK. This CDR3 is 17 amino acids long. V lost 6 bases and J 2 bases, leaving 20 bases between the germline ends. For the CDR3, the DNA is TGTGCCAGCAGGCCAGGGAAGGCGGCCACCACCTACAATGAGCAGTTCTTC. Amino acids: CASRPGKAATTYNEQFF.

The genes are TRBV28 and TRBJ2-7; possibly TRBD1 for D (7 bases). The CDR3 is 16 residues long. Germline V lookup: CDR1 MDHEN, CDR2 SYDVKM. V was clipped by 6 bases and J by 0 bases, with 18 bases between them. As DNA, the CDR3 is TGTGCCAGCAGCCCCACGGAGGGGGCCGGCTCCTACGAGCAGTACTTC. Translation gives CASSPTEGAGSYEQYF.